The source of this T cell receptor beta chain is a study of T cells in Graves' hyperthyroidism and ophthalmopathy. As for the study in general: It was at initial diagnosis, before any treatment, that peripheral blood was collected. The study, taken as a whole, reports: Appearing also in blood were most of the thyroid clonotypes expanded above 0.001. Patients with ophthalmopathy were separated from those with stable hyperthyroidism by a 13 V-J model.

The CDR3 has 13 residues. Germline V lookup: CDR1 MGHRA, CDR2 YSYEKL. This clonotype occurred a few times. No antigen is known for it. An end of the junction differs from the germline gene, which may be a read error. Amplification of TCR beta CDR3 regions was performed using RNA transcripts as template. In the first-round RT-PCR of the TCR CDR3, the HTBI primer set was used. Each CDR3 protein is one row after TCRdb ran MiXCR on the multiplex PCR reads. The sample has around 800,000 distinct CDR3 sequences, 35% to 45% seen once. The chain combines TRBV4-1 with TRBJ1-2; D is undetermined. Sequencing was done on a sample of blood. The clonotype was recovered from a man aged 18 to 29 with Graves' hyperthyroidism. CDR3 DNA: TGTGCCAGCACCATCGGGTCCCCCTATGGCTACACCTTC. Translation: CASTIGSPYGYTF.